The next 10 T cell receptor beta chains were all read from a single sample in a study of read filtering for tumor transcriptome and immune sequencing. The library was built from roughly 400 ng RNA with molecular barcoded adaptors for alpha/delta and beta/gamma chains. MiXCR, run by TCRdb on the reads, gives a single entry per CDR3 protein. The profile shows more than 55,000 distinct CDR3 sequences, approximately 18% of them singletons. The sample was a population of CD138-negative cells sorted from bone marrow. All receptors derive from a donor aged 40 or older with multiple myeloma.

This clonotype was seen many times. The chain couples TRBV5-6 to TRBJ2-4; D perhaps matches TRBD1 (5 bases). With 4 bases removed from V and 0 bases from J, the gap between germline ends came to 11 bases. Per the germline V gene, CDR1 is SGHDT and CDR2 is YYEEEE. This CDR3 has 15 amino acids. CDR3 in amino acids: CASSVTVLAKNIQYF. DNA for the CDR3: TGTGCCAGCAGCGTGACAGTTTTAGCCAAAAACATTCAGTACTTC.

This sequence joins TRBV5-1 and TRBJ1-1; D not resolved. CDR3 length equals 16 residues. The germline V and J ends were trimmed by 4 bases and 2 bases, with 18 bases remaining between them. Germline assignment: CDR1 SGHRS and CDR2 YFSETQ. The CDR3 here is CASSPTGWSFNTEAFF. DNA of the CDR3: TGCGCCAGCAGCCCTACGGGCTGGTCCTTTAACACTGAAGCTTTCTTT.

In this sample, this clonotype turned up many times. The chain uses TRBV20-1 and TRBJ1-1, with no clear D. V lost 1 base and J 0 bases, leaving 12 bases between the germline ends. This CDR3 is 15 amino acids long. Germline V gene sequence: CDR1 DFQATT, CDR2 SNEGSKA (reference sequence). In DNA, the CDR3 is TGCAGTGCTAGAGGTTCGAGACTGGTGAACACTGAAGCTTTCTTT. It yields the protein CSARGSRLVNTEAFF.

The table lists this clonotype with many counts. The DNA for the CDR3 is TGCGCCAGCAGTGGGGGGGACGGTAAAAACATTCAGTACTTC. It specifies CASSGGDGKNIQYF. The chain couples TRBV10-2 to TRBJ2-4, with D possibly TRBD2 on 6 matching bases. CDR3 length: 14 amino acids. V lost 4 bases, J lost 4 bases, and 11 bases lay in between. The germline V gene has CDR1 WSHSY and CDR2 SAAADI.

The table lists this clonotype with many counts. The chain couples TRBV12-3 or TRBV12-4 to TRBJ2-7, with a tentative D call TRBD1 (5 bases). Trimming removed 7 bases from V and 0 bases from J, with 13 bases in between. The CDR3 runs to 14 residues. The CDR3 DNA reads TGTGCCAGCAACTATTTTGGGGCCTCCTACGAGCAGTACTTC. This sequence encodes CASNYFGASYEQYF.

With regard to this clonotype: The junction departs from germline at one end; a sequencing error may be responsible. The genes are TRBV7-9 and TRBJ1-2, with 12 bases identical to TRBD1. The germline V gene encodes CDR1 SEHNR and CDR2 FQNEAQ (reference sequence). The CDR3 covers 18 residues. CDR3 in DNA: TGTGTCAGCAGCTTAGTCCCGGGACAGGGGGCGAGGGGCTATGGCTACACCTTC. Translated: CVSSLVPGQGARGYGYTF.

Many counts were recorded for this clonotype. The V call is TRBV2, the J call TRBJ2-5; either TRBD1 or TRBD2 may fit D (5 bases each). This CDR3 region has 15 residues. Per germline, CDR1 SNHLY and CDR2 FYNNEI. V gave up 5 bases and J gave up 4 bases, with 17 bases separating them. DNA for the CDR3: TGTGCCAGCAGTACTATCCGGGGCCCGAGAGAGACCCAGTACTTC. It translates to CASSTIRGPRETQYF.

This clonotype has at least ten counts. V gene TRBV6-2 or TRBV6-3 combines with J gene TRBJ2-2; a weak D match, TRBD2 (5 bases). The germline V gene has CDR1 MNHEY and CDR2 SVGEGT. CDR3 size: 14 residues. Trimming pared 5 bases from V and 6 bases from J, leaving 13 bases between. The CDR3 region has the DNA TGTGCCAGCAGTGACGGGATAGTGGCCGGGGAGCTGTTTTTT. It specifies CASSDGIVAGELFF.

The sample holds many counts of this clonotype. The V call is TRBV7-9, the J call TRBJ2-5; weak D call: TRBD1 (6 bases). The CDR3 is made up of 15 amino acids. The germline V gene encodes CDR1 SEHNR and CDR2 FQNEAQ (reference sequence). Trimming shortened V by 0 bases and J by 1 base, and 9 bases separated the two germline ends. The CDR3 region has the DNA TGTGCCAGCAGCTTAGCGAGGACAGTCCAAGAGACCCAGTACTTC. Protein: CASSLARTVQETQYF.

The chain employs TRBV7-8 and TRBJ1-6, with TRBD1 matching 9 bases. This CDR3 has 17 amino acids. J was trimmed by 6 bases and V by 1 base; bases with no gene match: 7. Germline CDR1 and CDR2: SGHVS and FQNEAQ. CDR3 loop: CASSLGSGQGCNSPLHF. The CDR3 nucleotides read TGTGCCAGCAGCTTAGGTTCCGGACAGGGGTGTAATTCACCCCTCCACTTT.